The present T cell receptor (beta chain) was sequenced within a study of human T cells and chemical hapten exposure. TCRdb re-called the RACE reads with MiXCR, one entry per CDR3 protein. The data show about 50,000 distinct CDR3 sequences, approximately 9.5% seen once. Trimming removed 0 bases from V and 3 bases from J, with 8 bases in between. The CDR3 totals 14 residues. Germline V lookup: CDR1 MGHRA, CDR2 YSYEKL. The sample holds a few counts of this clonotype. Time point defined: pre-sensitization, week 0. Indicated treatment: therapeutic diphenylcyclopropenone sensitization with weekly scalp DPC. RNA extraction used unfractionated whole blood as the source of total RNA.

The J gene is TRBJ2-5, the V gene TRBV4-1, with D hard to call. The sample consisted of whole blood, taken in connection with sensitization to the hapten diphenylcyclopropenone (DPC). This TCR was sampled from a woman aged 25 to 45 with alopecia areata. Some clones in this sample may be carry-over from other donors' samples. The CDR3 region has the DNA TGCGCCAGCAGCCAAGACTCCGGTGAAGAGACCCAGTACTTC. It yields the protein CASSQDSGEETQYF.